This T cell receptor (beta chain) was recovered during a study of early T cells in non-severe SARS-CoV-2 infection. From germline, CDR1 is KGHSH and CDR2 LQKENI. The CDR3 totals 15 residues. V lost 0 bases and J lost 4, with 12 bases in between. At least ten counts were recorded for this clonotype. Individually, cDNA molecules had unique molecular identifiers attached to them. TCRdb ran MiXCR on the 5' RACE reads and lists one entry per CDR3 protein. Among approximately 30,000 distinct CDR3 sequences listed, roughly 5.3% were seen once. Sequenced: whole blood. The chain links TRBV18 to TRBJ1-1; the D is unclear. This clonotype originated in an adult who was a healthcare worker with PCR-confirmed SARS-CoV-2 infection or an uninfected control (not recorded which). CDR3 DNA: TGTGCCAGCTCACCACCGGCGGGTTCTCGCACTGAAGCTTTCTTT. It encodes CASSPPAGSRTEAFF.